What follows describes a single TCR beta chain. The antigen is undetermined. The sample belongs to a study of shared clonotypes between healthy human individuals. Study conclusions and caveats: Shared across a handful of donors were around 5% of the naive CD4 clonotypes. In general, naive subsets displayed greater estimated richness than memory subsets did.

The V end lost 0 bases, the J end lost 1 base, and 17 bases lay between the germline ends. This CDR3 has 18 residues. CDR1 and CDR2 from the germline V gene are SGHDT and YYEEEE. TCRdb's copy holds only in-frame clones and misses some; the assay was immunoSEQ multiplex PCR. The table shows roughly 2 million clones, with 85% to 95% occurring only once. The V gene is TRBV5-6, the J gene TRBJ2-1, with D perhaps matching TRBD1 (5 bases). This receptor was obtained from a man younger than 35 in good health. The specimen sequenced was naive CD4+ T cells sorted from blood. This sample's subset: CD45RA+ positively selected. CDR3 nucleotide sequence: TGTGCCAGCAGCTTGGGGACACCCGTGAAGGGATCCTACAATGAGCAGTTCTTC. Protein product: CASSLGTPVKGSYNEQFF.